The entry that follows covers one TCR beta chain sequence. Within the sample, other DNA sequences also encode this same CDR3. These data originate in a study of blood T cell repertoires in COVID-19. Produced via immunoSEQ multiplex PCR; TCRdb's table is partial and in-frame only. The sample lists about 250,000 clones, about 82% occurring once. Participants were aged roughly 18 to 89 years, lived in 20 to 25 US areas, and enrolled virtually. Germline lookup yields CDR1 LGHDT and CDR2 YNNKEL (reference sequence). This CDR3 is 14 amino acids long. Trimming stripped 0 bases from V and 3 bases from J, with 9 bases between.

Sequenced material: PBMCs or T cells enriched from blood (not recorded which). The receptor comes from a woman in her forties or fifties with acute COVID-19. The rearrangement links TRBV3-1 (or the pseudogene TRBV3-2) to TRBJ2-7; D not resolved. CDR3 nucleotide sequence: TGTGCCAGCAGCCAAGATCGTGTCGGCTACGAGCAGTACTTC. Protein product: CASSQDRVGYEQYF.